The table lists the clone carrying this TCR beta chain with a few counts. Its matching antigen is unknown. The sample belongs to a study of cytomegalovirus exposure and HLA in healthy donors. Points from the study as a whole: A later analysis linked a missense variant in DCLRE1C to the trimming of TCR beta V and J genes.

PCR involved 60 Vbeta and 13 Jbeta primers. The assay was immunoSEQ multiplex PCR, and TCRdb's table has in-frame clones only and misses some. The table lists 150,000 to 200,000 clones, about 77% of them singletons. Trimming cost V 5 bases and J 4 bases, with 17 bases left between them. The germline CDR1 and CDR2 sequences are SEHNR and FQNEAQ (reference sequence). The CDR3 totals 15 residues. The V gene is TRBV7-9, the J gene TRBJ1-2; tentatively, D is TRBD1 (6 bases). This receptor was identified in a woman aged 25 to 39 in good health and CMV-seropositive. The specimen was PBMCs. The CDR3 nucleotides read TGTGCCAGCAGCCGAATGAGTTCGGACAGCTATGGCTACACCTTC. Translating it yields CASSRMSSDSYGYTF.